This note documents a single T cell receptor beta chain sequence. Its antigen remains unidentified. The data were taken from a study of PD-1 blockade in classical Hodgkin lymphoma. Study summary: Patients had nivolumab dosed at 3 mg/kg, delivered intravenously every 2 weeks. Study-wide findings and caveats: Newly diagnosed patients were said to have less baseline TCR diversity than healthy donors did. By C4D1, diversity of CD4+ TCRs had risen significantly, whereas that of CD8+ TCRs had not.

Measured with immunoSEQ multiplex PCR; TCRdb has only the in-frame clones, and not every one. The table lists some 84,000 clones, approximately 88% of them singletons. Per germline, CDR1 WSHSY and CDR2 SAAADI. The CDR3 totals 14 residues. The trim removed 6 bases at V and 5 bases at J, leaving 8 bases unmatched. Each patient relapsed following autologous stem cell transplantation, and prior brentuximab vedotin exposure differed. Complete response, partial response or progressive disease was recorded as best response. The sample in question was peripheral blood mononuclear cells (PBMCs), obtained at baseline. The sequence came from a human donor with classical Hodgkin lymphoma. The J gene is TRBJ1-1, the V gene TRBV10-2; 8 positions agree with TRBD1. CDR3 region: CASRPGQGATEAFF. The CDR3 DNA sequence: TGCGCCAGCAGACCCGGACAGGGTGCTACTGAAGCTTTCTTT.